The 7 T cell receptor beta chains below come from one sample, sequenced in a study of T cells in Graves' hyperthyroidism and ophthalmopathy. There were TCR beta CDR3 regions amplified from RNA transcripts. The HTBI primer set was used in a first-round RT-PCR of the TCR CDR3. TCRdb reprocessed the multiplex PCR reads via MiXCR and lists one record per CDR3 protein. The sample shows roughly 570,000 distinct CDR3 sequences, around 46% of them seen only once. Sequencing was done on a sample of peripheral blood or thyroid tissue (not recorded which). The receptors come from an adult woman with Graves' disease, either hyperthyroidism or ophthalmopathy (not recorded which).

This clonotype was counted only a few times. The rearrangement links TRBV10-1 to TRBJ2-2; 8 nucleotides match TRBD1. CDR1 is WNHNN, CDR2 SYGVQD, per germline (reference sequence). V was clipped by 8 bases and J by 3 bases; unmatched bases: 11. The CDR3 totals 16 residues. As DNA, the CDR3 is TGCGCCAGCTCAACCCGCCCGACAGGGGACACCGGGGAGCTGTTTTTT. It codes for CASSTRPTGDTGELFF.

This clonotype came up many times. The V call is TRBV29-1, the J call TRBJ2-2; D might be TRBD1 or TRBD2, each matching 5 bases. The germline gives CDR1 SQVTM, CDR2 ANQGSEA. The length of the CDR3 is 14 residues. The germline V and J ends were trimmed by 6 bases and 6 bases, with 17 bases remaining between them. CDR3 nucleotide sequence: TGCAGCGTCCTACTGGGGGAGCGGCCCGGGGAGCTGTTTTTT. Amino acids: CSVLLGERPGELFF.

In its sample, this clonotype was seen many times. The rearrangement joins TRBV7-9 to TRBJ2-5, with D uncertain. The CDR3 runs 15 residues. Germline CDR1 is SEHNR and CDR2 is FQNEAQ (reference sequence). V was trimmed by 8 bases and J by 4 bases, leaving 20 bases between them. In DNA form, the CDR3 reads TGTGCCAGCCTACTTACGGGCGGAGCCGGAGAGACCCAGTACTTC. This encodes CASLLTGGAGETQYF. The whole variable domain, remainder taken from reference TRBV7-9 and TRBJ2-5, is DTGVSQNPRHKITKRGQNVTFRCDPISEHNRLYWYRQTLGQGPEFLTYFQNEAQLEKSRLLSDRFSAERPKGSFSTLEIQRTEQGDSAMYLCASLLTGGAGETQYFGPGTRLLVL.

The rearrangement uses TRBV20-1 and TRBJ2-7; 8 nucleotides match TRBD1. The CDR3 loop spans 15 amino acids. The germline V gene has CDR1 DFQATT and CDR2 SNEGSKA (reference sequence). The V segment lost 6 bases and the J segment 1 base; nucleotides outside the gene matches: 11. CDR3 nucleotide sequence: TGCAGTGCCGAAGCCGGGACAGGTTTTTCCTACGAGCAGTACTTC. It codes for CSAEAGTGFSYEQYF.

The rearrangement joins TRBV7-9 to TRBJ2-5; 8 nucleotides agree with TRBD2. Per germline, CDR1 SEHNR and CDR2 FQNEAQ (reference sequence). V lost 2 bases and J lost 5; bases outside the gene matches: 10. This CDR3 spans 16 amino acids. The CDR3 reads CASSLRNSGKKETQYF. In DNA, the CDR3 is TGTGCCAGCAGCTTACGGAATAGCGGGAAGAAGGAGACCCAGTACTTC.

The chain recombines TRBV12-3 or TRBV12-4 with TRBJ2-3; D is ambiguous. This CDR3 is 14 amino acids long. The V and J ends lost 3 bases and 1 base respectively, with 8 bases between them. CDR3 loop: CASSFELGTDTQYF. The CDR3 region has the DNA TGTGCCAGCAGTTTCGAGTTAGGCACAGATACGCAGTATTTT.

This clonotype came up many times. The V gene is TRBV7-9, the J gene TRBJ1-4, with unresolved D. CDR1 SEHNR and CDR2 FQNEAQ come from the germline V gene (reference sequence). This CDR3 is 16 amino acids long. The ends were cut back, 4 bases at V and 10 bases at J, with 22 bases in the middle. DNA for the CDR3: TGTGCCAGCAGCTCGACTGACCTCCTCAGAACGGTAAAACTGTTTTTT. It specifies CASSSTDLLRTVKLFF.